This TCR beta chain was sequenced during a study of shared clonotypes between healthy human individuals. The study's findings and limits: Rarefaction showed that sequencing of sorted subsets was incomplete (despite large depth). It was anticipated that sequencing depth would influence how many clonotypes donors shared.

In regard to this clone: As yet, its antigen is unknown.

The data were produced by immunoSEQ multiplex PCR, yet TCRdb's version contains in-frame clones alone and is incomplete. The data contain roughly 530,000 clones, less than 96% of them singletons. Those who donated were healthy HIV-negative adults, with no recent acute infections or vaccinations reported. This CDR3 comprises 14 residues. Trimming cost V 1 base and J 3 bases, with 9 bases left between them. Germline CDR1 SNHLY, CDR2 FYNNEI. The clonotype originates from a woman aged 25 to 45 in good health. The chain recombines TRBV2 with TRBJ1-1; no clear D gene. Sequenced input: naive CD4+ T cells sorted from blood. The subset: CD45RA+ positively selected. The CDR3 sequence: CASSEVGWDTEAFF. CDR3 in DNA: TGTGCCAGCAGTGAAGTGGGATGGGACACTGAAGCTTTCTTT.